These 6 T cell receptor beta chains originate from one sample sequenced in a study of blood T cells in healthy people across ages. PCR was performed a second time for about 6 to 12 cycles using a sample-barcoded 5' primer and a J-beta primer mix. TCRdb processed the 5' RACE reads anew with MiXCR; each CDR3 protein has one entry. This table has 1.5 million to 1.8 million distinct CDR3 sequences, 35% to 45% appearing once. Sequencing was performed on blood. The receptor set was obtained from a woman aged 18-29 years in good health.

Details on this clonotype: At one boundary the junction diverges from the germline segment, which might be a read error. The chain recombines TRBV10-3 with TRBJ2-3; a possible D gene is TRBD1 (5 bases). Germline-derived CDR1 and CDR2 are ENHRY and SYGVKD. CDR3 size: 15 residues. The chain's CDR3 is CTISVGQGSTDTQYF. In DNA form, the CDR3 reads TGTACCATCAGTGTAGGGCAGGGTAGCACAGATACGCAGTATTTT.

The chain combines TRBV4-3 with TRBJ2-7; no clear D. The CDR3 extends over 14 amino acids. Germline assignment: CDR1 LGHNA and CDR2 YSLEER. Trimming took 3 bases from V and 2 from J, leaving 11 bases between them. The CDR3 sequence: CASSQGGITYEQYF. DNA of the CDR3: TGCGCCAGCAGCCAGGGTGGGATAACCTACGAGCAGTACTTC.

The chain recombines TRBV28 with TRBJ2-3; 7 bases map to TRBD2. The CDR3 has 16 amino acids. V lost 3 bases and J lost 4; bases outside the gene matches: 10. Germline V gene sequence: CDR1 MDHEN, CDR2 SYDVKM. CDR3 residues: CASSFPPAGVPDTQYF. The DNA of the CDR3 is TGTGCCAGCAGTTTCCCGCCGGCGGGGGTCCCAGATACGCAGTATTTT.

The chain is built from TRBV9 and TRBJ2-3; 7 nucleotides line up with TRBD2. Per the germline V gene, CDR1 is SGDLS and CDR2 is YYNGEE. V gave up 9 bases and J gave up 4 bases; unmatched junction bases: 11. CDR3 size: 14 residues. In DNA, the CDR3 is TGTGCCACTTCGCCGGTACTAGCGCCAGATACGCAGTATTTT. It encodes CATSPVLAPDTQYF.

As concerns this clonotype: A much larger clone differs from this one at a single base, so this may be a read error. The gene calls are TRBV12-3 or TRBV12-4 and TRBJ2-1, with a weak D call TRBD2 (5 bases). The CDR3 consists of 17 residues. CDR3 protein: CANSLRGAVGSYNEQFF. The DNA of the CDR3 is TGTGCCAACAGTTTACGAGGAGCGGTGGGCTCCTACAATGAGCAGTTCTTC.

This clonotype was detected a few times. The chain joins TRBV2 to TRBJ2-7; TRBD1 is a possible D gene (6 bases). The CDR3 runs 13 residues. With 3 bases removed from V and 7 bases from J, the gap between germline ends came to 13 bases. Germline loops: CDR1 SNHLY, CDR2 FYNNEI. The CDR3 reads CASSDLGAGEQYF. DNA of the CDR3: TGTGCCAGCAGTGACTTGGGGGCTGGGGAGCAGTACTTC.